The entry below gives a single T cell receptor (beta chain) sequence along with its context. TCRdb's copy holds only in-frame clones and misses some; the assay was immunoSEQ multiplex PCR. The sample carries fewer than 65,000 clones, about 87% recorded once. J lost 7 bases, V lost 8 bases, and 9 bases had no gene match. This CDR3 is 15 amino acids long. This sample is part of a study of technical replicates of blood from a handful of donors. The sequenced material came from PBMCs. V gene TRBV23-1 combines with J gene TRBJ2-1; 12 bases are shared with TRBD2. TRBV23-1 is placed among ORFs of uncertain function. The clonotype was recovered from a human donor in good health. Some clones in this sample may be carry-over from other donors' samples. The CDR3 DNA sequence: TGCGCCAGCGGGCCCGGGACTAGCGGGTTAAATGAGCAGTTCTTC. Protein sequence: CASGPGTSGLNEQFF.